The 16 T cell receptor beta chains reported below all come from one sample, sequenced in a study of CD8+ T cells in alopecia areata. Following extraction, RNA underwent reverse transcription to cDNA, which served as the sequencing template. Libraries were prepared by immunoSEQ multiplex PCR; TCRdb keeps only in-frame clonotypes and omits some of them. The table includes around 190,000 clones, around 50% detected once. The sequenced material came from CD8+ T cells sorted from blood. The receptors come from a human donor in good health.

The chain combines TRBV25-1 with TRBJ1-1; TRBD1 is a possible D gene (6 bases). Germline V CDR1 and CDR2: MGHDK, SYGVNS. This CDR3 is built from 15 residues. The V end was cut by 1 base, the J end by 3 bases, with 12 bases between. This CDR3 is CASSEWGGQDTEAFF. For the CDR3, the DNA is TGTGCCAGCAGTGAATGGGGGGGGCAGGACACTGAAGCTTTCTTT.

The genes are TRBV4-1 and TRBJ1-1; D is ambiguous. The germline CDR1 and CDR2 sequences are MGHRA and YSYEKL. The CDR3 totals 15 residues. The germline V and J ends were trimmed by 0 bases and 0 bases, with 8 bases remaining between them. The CDR3 sequence: CASSQEAPMNTEAFF. CDR3 sequence (DNA): TGCGCCAGCAGCCAAGAGGCACCCATGAACACTGAAGCTTTCTTT.

A single count supports this clone. The chain carries TRBV4-1 and TRBJ1-6; D unresolved. The CDR3 contains 14 residues. Germline CDR1 reads MGHRA; CDR2 reads YSYEKL. V was pared by 0 bases and J by 7 bases, with 7 bases between. DNA of the CDR3: TGCGCCAGCAGCCAAGAGGTTCCAAATTCACCCCTCCACTTT. Encoded protein: CASSQEVPNSPLHF.

J is TRBJ2-1 and V is TRBV9, with 7 bases fitting TRBD2. Trimming at V came to 2 bases and at J to 8 bases, leaving 4 bases not matched to a gene. Germline CDR1 SGDLS, CDR2 YYNGEE. The CDR3 contains 13 residues. DNA for the CDR3: TGTGCCAGCAGCGTGGGGACTACCGATGAGCAGTTCTTC. This gives the protein CASSVGTTDEQFF.

The chain combines TRBV15 with TRBJ1-6, with D perhaps TRBD1 (5 bases). Germline CDR1 and CDR2: LNHNV and YYDKDF (reference sequence). V dropped 1 base and J dropped 7 bases, with 11 bases sitting between them. The CDR3 is made up of 15 amino acids. DNA of the CDR3: TGTGCCACCAGCAGAGCTACCTCAGGGAATTCACCCCTCCACTTT. It is translated as CATSRATSGNSPLHF.

This clone was observed a handful of times. The chain combines TRBV19 with TRBJ1-2; 7 bases fit TRBD1. The CDR3 runs 12 residues. Germline V gene lookup returns CDR1 LNHDA and CDR2 SQIVND (reference sequence). Unmatched junction bases numbered 6, after V lost 10 bases and J lost 4 bases. The CDR3 DNA is TGTGCCACCCGGGACAGCTTCTATGGCTACACCTTC. Translating it yields CATRDSFYGYTF.

Worth noting for this clone: Other nucleotide sequences in the sample specify the same CDR3. This sequence joins TRBV29-1 and TRBJ1-1; no clear D gene. This CDR3 is built from 11 residues. V was cut by 6 bases and J by 0 bases, with 5 bases left in between. Germline-derived CDR1 and CDR2 are SQVTM and ANQGSEA. DNA of the CDR3: TGCAGCGTCCCAGTGAACACTGAAGCTTTCTTT. Translated: CSVPVNTEAFF.

The rearrangement uses TRBV7-9 and TRBJ2-3; 8 bases fit TRBD1. The CDR3 sequence is 16 residues long. Germline values: CDR1 SEHNR, CDR2 FQNEAQ (reference sequence). Trimming at V came to 4 bases and at J to 1 base, leaving 7 bases not matched to a gene. The CDR3 DNA sequence: TGTGCCAGCAGCTCGGACAGGGCGCAGCGCACAGATACGCAGTATTTT. It encodes CASSSDRAQRTDTQYF.

This clone occurred a few times. This chain uses TRBV4-1 with TRBJ2-1; 12 bases are a match to TRBD2. Germline lookup yields CDR1 MGHRA and CDR2 YSYEKL. J lost 12 bases, V lost 1 base, and 7 bases had no gene match. This CDR3 comprises 15 residues. Here the CDR3 reads CASSQGTSGTLWQFF. Here the CDR3 DNA reads TGCGCCAGCAGCCAAGGGACTAGCGGGACCCTTTGGCAGTTCTTC.

The chain recombines TRBV18 with TRBJ1-1; D may be TRBD1 (5 bases). Looked up from germline, CDR1 is KGHSH and CDR2 is LQKENI. Trimming cost V 0 bases and J 0 bases, with 5 bases left between them. The CDR3 runs to 14 residues. CDR3 sequence reads: CASSPPGLNTEAFF. The CDR3 bases are TGTGCCAGCTCACCACCGGGACTGAACACTGAAGCTTTCTTT.

The chain combines TRBV5-1 with TRBJ2-5, with D maybe TRBD2 (5 bases). Deletions cut 4 bases from V and 5 bases from J, with 15 bases between. The germline CDR1 and CDR2 sequences are SGHRS and YFSETQ. The CDR3 runs to 14 residues. The CDR3 region has the DNA TGCGCCAGCAGCGACGGGATGGGAGAGGAGACCCAGTACTTC. This codes for CASSDGMGEETQYF. Full variable domain (missing parts from reference TRBV5-1 and TRBJ2-5): KAGVTQTPRYLIKTRGQQVTLSCSPISGHRSVSWYQQTPGQGLQFLFEYFSETQRNKGNFPGRFSGRQFSNSRSEMNVSTLELGDSALYLCASSDGMGEETQYFGPGTRLLVL.

The chain recombines TRBV11-2 with TRBJ2-5; D uncertain. V dropped 5 bases and J dropped 0 bases, with 16 bases sitting between them. Germline V gives CDR1 SGHAT, CDR2 FQNNGV. The CDR3 runs to 16 residues. The CDR3 reads CASSVGPESYQETQYF. The CDR3 nucleotides read TGTGCCAGCAGCGTGGGTCCAGAATCGTACCAAGAGACCCAGTACTTC.

This clone was found a few times. The chain couples TRBV7-8 to TRBJ2-3, with 9 bases lining up with TRBD2. CDR1 is SGHVS, CDR2 FQNEAQ, per germline. Trimming took 4 bases from V and 9 from J; bases not matched to a gene: 11. This CDR3 is built from 15 residues. The CDR3 bases are TGTGCCAGCAGCTCGGACCCGGGACTAGCTGACACGCAGTATTTT. Translated: CASSSDPGLADTQYF.

The rearrangement links TRBV6-5 to TRBJ2-5; maybe TRBD2 (7 bases). Trimming removed 2 bases at V and 5 bases at J, with 9 bases between. This CDR3 region has 13 residues. Germline V lookup: CDR1 MNHEY, CDR2 SVGAGI. Here the CDR3 reads CASSYGGAETQYF. CDR3 nucleotides: TGTGCCAGCAGTTACGGGGGGGCGGAGACCCAGTACTTC.

This rearrangement joins TRBV4-1 to TRBJ1-1, with D possibly matching TRBD1 (5 bases). Germline V CDR1 and CDR2: MGHRA, YSYEKL. This CDR3 has 15 residues. The V gene lost 2 bases and the J gene lost 4 bases, with 14 bases spanning the gap. The CDR3: CASSQSQGGGTEAFF. The CDR3 bases are TGCGCCAGCAGCCAAAGTCAGGGCGGGGGCACTGAAGCTTTCTTT.

The sample holds a few counts of this clone. V gene TRBV29-1 combines with J gene TRBJ1-6; D call uncertain. The V end was cut by 6 bases, the J end by 5 bases, with 17 bases between. Germline V CDR1 and CDR2: SQVTM, ANQGSEA. The CDR3 sequence is 15 residues long. CDR3 amino acids: CSVQDRGYDNSPLHF. For the CDR3, the DNA is TGCAGCGTCCAGGATCGCGGTTACGATAATTCACCCCTCCACTTT.